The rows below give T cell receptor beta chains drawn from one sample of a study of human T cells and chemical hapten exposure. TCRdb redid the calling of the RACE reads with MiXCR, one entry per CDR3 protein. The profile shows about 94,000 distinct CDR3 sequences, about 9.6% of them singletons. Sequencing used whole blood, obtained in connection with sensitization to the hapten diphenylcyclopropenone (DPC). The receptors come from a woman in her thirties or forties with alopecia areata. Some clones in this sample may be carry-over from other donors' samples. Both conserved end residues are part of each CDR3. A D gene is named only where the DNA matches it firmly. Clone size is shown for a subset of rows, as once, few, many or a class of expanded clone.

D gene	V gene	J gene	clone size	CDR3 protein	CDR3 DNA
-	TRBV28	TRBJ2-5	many	CASRSQETQYF	TGTGCCAGCAGGAGCCAAGAGACCCAGTACTTC
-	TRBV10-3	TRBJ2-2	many	CAISESDSATGELFF	TGTGCCATCAGTGAGTCGGACAGCGCTACCGGAGAGCTGTTTTTT
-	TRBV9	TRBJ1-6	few	CASGRSTLFRGNSPLHF	TGTGCCAGCGGGCGATCGACACTTTTTAGAGGGAATTCACCCCTCCACTTT
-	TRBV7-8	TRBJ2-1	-	CASRGRRNEQFF	TGTGCCAGCAGAGGAAGACGGAATGAGCAGTTCTTC
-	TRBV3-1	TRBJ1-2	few	CASSHSVTRTAVYGYTF	TGTGCCAGCAGCCATAGTGTAACACGGACGGCAGTCTATGGCTACACCTTC
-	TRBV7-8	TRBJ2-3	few	CASSYSGEGTQYF	TGTGCCAGCAGCTATAGCGGCGAGGGTACGCAGTATTTT
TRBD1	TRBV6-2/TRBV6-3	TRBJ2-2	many	CASSSIGDRLTGELFF	TGTGCCAGCAGTTCCATCGGGGACAGACTCACCGGGGAGCTGTTTTTT
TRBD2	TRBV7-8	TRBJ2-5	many	CASSLEGSGRAEYF	TGTGCCAGCAGCTTAGAGGGTAGCGGGAGGGCCGAGTACTTC
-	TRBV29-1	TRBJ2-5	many	CSVRDPGETQYF	TGCAGCGTTCGGGACCCCGGAGAGACCCAGTACTTC
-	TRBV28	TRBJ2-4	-	CASRAPGKNIQYF	TGTGCCAGCAGGGCCCCCGGAAAAAACATTCAGTACTTC
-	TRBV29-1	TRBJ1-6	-	CSVARQPNSPLHF	TGCAGCGTCGCGCGCCAGCCTAATTCACCCCTCCACTTT
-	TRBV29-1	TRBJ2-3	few	CSVDKQGTDTQYF	TGCAGCGTTGATAAGCAGGGAACAGATACGCAGTATTTT
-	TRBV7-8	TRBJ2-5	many	CASSLVGGVAETQYF	TGTGCCAGCAGCTTAGTTGGAGGGGTGGCTGAGACCCAGTACTTC
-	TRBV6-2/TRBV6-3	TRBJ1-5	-	CASSYRGRPGQPQHF	TGTGCCAGCAGTTACCGGGGCAGGCCGGGTCAGCCCCAGCATTTT
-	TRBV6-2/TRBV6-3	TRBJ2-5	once	CASRTRHQETRYF	TGTGCCAGCAGAACTAGACACCAAGAGACCCGGTACTTC
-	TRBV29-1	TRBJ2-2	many	CSVSRDTGELFF	TGCAGCGTTTCCAGGGACACCGGGGAGCTGTTTTTT
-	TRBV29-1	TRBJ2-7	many	CSVEVSTYEQYF	TGCAGCGTTGAAGTGAGCACCTACGAGCAGTACTTC